These T cell receptor beta chains were read from a single sample in a study of CD8 T cells in Susac syndrome. TCRdb used MiXCR to reprocess the immunoSEQ multiplex PCR reads, holding one entry per CDR3 protein. The top ten hold around 0.16% of the sample, which has some 200,000 distinct CDR3 sequences, approximately 95% seen once. The specimen sequenced was CD8+ T cells from PBMCs. The receptors originated from a human donor with Susac syndrome. CDR3s leave out the opening cysteine and the closing phenylalanine or tryptophan.

j_call: TRBJ2-1; v_call: TRBV20-1; cdr3_aa: SAPSGTSGGHSYNEQF
j_call: TRBJ1-1; v_call: TRBV6-6; cdr3_aa: ASRPFMNTEAF
j_call: TRBJ2-3; v_call: TRBV28; cdr3_aa: ASSPRTSGRAFTDTQY
j_call: TRBJ2-1; v_call: TRBV2; cdr3_aa: ASSDLTSGKDEQF
j_call: TRBJ1-2; v_call: TRBV20-1; cdr3_aa: SGRGIYGYT
j_call: TRBJ2-5; v_call: TRBV21-1; cdr3_aa: ASSKLDRARTQGETQY
j_call: TRBJ2-3; v_call: TRBV5-6; cdr3_aa: ASSLGHTSDRSFTDTQY
j_call: TRBJ1-1; v_call: TRBV5-4; cdr3_aa: ASSQDSPTNTEAF
j_call: TRBJ1-2; v_call: TRBV12-3/TRBV12-4; cdr3_aa: ASTVDRPEGYT
j_call: TRBJ2-3; v_call: TRBV9; cdr3_aa: ASSAPASTDTQY
j_call: TRBJ2-1; v_call: TRBV6-1; cdr3_aa: ASSTDRDSYNEQF
j_call: TRBJ2-1; v_call: TRBV6-5; cdr3_aa: AGRGYNEQF
j_call: TRBJ2-3; v_call: TRBV29-1; cdr3_aa: SVNDWELAGPPSSTDTQY
j_call: TRBJ1-1; v_call: TRBV3-1; cdr3_aa: ASSRDRGQIVTEAF
j_call: TRBJ2-5; v_call: TRBV5-6; cdr3_aa: ASSSGTGGAETQY
j_call: TRBJ2-7; v_call: TRBV10-3; cdr3_aa: AISSSDYSYEQY
j_call: TRBJ2-7; v_call: TRBV30; cdr3_aa: ACHGQVRNEQY
j_call: TRBJ2-7; v_call: TRBV5-6; cdr3_aa: ASSSLGSPGDEQY
j_call: TRBJ2-5; v_call: TRBV12-3/TRBV12-4; cdr3_aa: ASLEGGRETQY
j_call: TRBJ2-7; v_call: TRBV5-4; cdr3_aa: ASSLDRGVYEQY
j_call: TRBJ2-7; v_call: TRBV5-1; cdr3_aa: ASSLSHHEQY
j_call: TRBJ2-5; v_call: TRBV2; cdr3_aa: ASSFGRAQETQY
j_call: TRBJ1-1; v_call: TRBV29-1; cdr3_aa: SSRLITSGVLDTEAF
j_call: TRBJ2-5; v_call: TRBV29-1; cdr3_aa: SVPWDGPQETQY
j_call: TRBJ1-1; v_call: TRBV20-1; cdr3_aa: SASFGGENTEAF